Below, 9 T cell receptor beta chains from the same sample are listed, as sequenced in a study of early T cells in non-severe SARS-CoV-2 infection. TCRdb processed the 5' RACE reads anew with MiXCR; each CDR3 protein has one entry. The data show 45,000 to 60,000 distinct CDR3 sequences, under 10% seen once. Sequencing was carried out using whole blood. The receptors come from an adult who was a healthcare worker with PCR-confirmed SARS-CoV-2 infection or an uninfected control (not recorded which).

The V gene is TRBV30, the J gene TRBJ2-1, with TRBD2 matching over 9 bases. J lost 5 bases, V lost 2 bases, and 1 base had no gene match. The germline V gene encodes CDR1 GTSNPN and CDR2 SVGIG (reference sequence). The CDR3 spans 13 residues. CDR3 bases: TGTGCCTGGAGTAGCGGGAGGAACAATGAGCAGTTCTTC. It codes for CAWSSGRNNEQFF.

This clonotype was seen many times. The chain employs TRBV18 and TRBJ2-2; D may be TRBD1 or TRBD2 (5 bases each). V lost 3 bases to trimming and J lost 0 bases, with 11 bases between them. There are 16 residues in the CDR3. Germline lookup yields CDR1 KGHSH and CDR2 LQKENI. The CDR3 region has the DNA TGTGCCAGCTCACCCACCGGGACGGCGAACACCGGGGAGCTGTTTTTT. Residues: CASSPTGTANTGELFF.

V usage is TRBV18 and J usage is TRBJ1-1; D is perhaps TRBD1 (5 bases). The CDR3 sequence is 16 residues long. Germline CDR1 reads KGHSH; CDR2 reads LQKENI. Deletions cut 2 bases from V and 1 base from J, with 14 bases between. The CDR3 is CASSPGAGTKNTEAFF. CDR3 DNA sequence: TGTGCCAGCTCACCAGGGGCAGGGACTAAGAACACTGAAGCTTTCTTT.

The chain has TRBV30 and TRBJ2-2, with 7 positions matching TRBD1. This CDR3 spans 13 amino acids. V dropped 1 base and J dropped 7; count of bases not matched to a gene: 3. CDR1 GTSNPN and CDR2 SVGIG come from the germline V gene (reference sequence). CDR3 region: CAWSAQGDGELFF. For the CDR3, the DNA is TGTGCCTGGAGTGCCCAGGGGGACGGGGAGCTGTTTTTT.

This clonotype has at least ten counts. For the CDR3, the DNA is TGTGCCAGCAGCCCCAAAGGGTTCGGGACGAGTAATTCACCCCTCCACTTT. The encoded protein is CASSPKGFGTSNSPLHF. This chain links TRBV7-2 with TRBJ1-6, with a tentative D call TRBD1 (5 bases). V was shortened by 5 bases and J by 6 bases, with 20 bases between the two germline ends. The CDR3 loop spans 17 amino acids. Germline CDR1 is SGHTA and CDR2 is FQGNSA.

This clonotype was seen repeatedly, ten times or more. The chain recombines TRBV6-1 with TRBJ2-7; the D gene is possibly TRBD2 (6 bases). CDR1 is MNHNS and CDR2 is SASEGT in the germline V gene. The CDR3 is 13 residues long. The V gene lost 5 bases and the J gene lost 3 bases, with 11 bases spanning the gap. CDR3 nucleotide sequence: TGTGCCAGCAGTAGGGACTTCGGCTACGAGCAGTACTTC. It specifies CASSRDFGYEQYF.

The chain couples TRBV29-1 to TRBJ2-7; D might be TRBD1 or TRBD2, each matching 5 bases. The CDR3 totals 10 residues. V was cut by 6 bases and J by 6 bases, with 9 bases left in between. Germline V gene lookup returns CDR1 SQVTM and CDR2 ANQGSEA. CDR3 DNA sequence: TGCAGCGTACGGGACGCCGAGCAGTACTTC. Translating it yields CSVRDAEQYF.

This clonotype was counted between two and nine times. The chain uses TRBV29-1 and TRBJ1-4; D gene ambiguous. This CDR3 spans 15 amino acids. Germline V gene data show CDR1 as SQVTM and CDR2 as ANQGSEA. V lost 7 bases, J lost 4 bases, and 19 bases lay in between. The CDR3 coding sequence is TGCAGCGCAGCCAGAAGGGCGGGAGTTAATGAAAAACTGTTTTTT. It codes for CSAARRAGVNEKLFF.

This clonotype was seen repeatedly, ten times or more. This rearrangement joins TRBV20-1 to TRBJ2-4; tentatively, D is TRBD1 (5 bases). The CDR3 loop spans 14 amino acids. Trimming removed 3 bases from V and 3 bases from J, with 12 bases in between. From germline, CDR1 is DFQATT and CDR2 SNEGSKA (reference sequence). For the CDR3, the DNA is TGCAGTGCTAGGGACACTTGGGACAAAAACATTCAGTACTTC. It encodes CSARDTWDKNIQYF.